The next 15 T cell receptor beta chains were all read from a single sample in a study of cytomegalovirus exposure and HLA in healthy donors. The PCR had 60 Vbeta and 13 Jbeta primers. The protocol was immunoSEQ multiplex PCR, while the TCRdb copy is restricted to in-frame clones and leaves out a portion. The sample yields some 110,000 clones, approximately 81% seen once. Sequenced material: PBMCs. The receptors here all came from a man younger than 40 in good health and CMV-seronegative.

The chain carries TRBV18 and TRBJ1-1; 7 bases map to TRBD1. J lost 4 bases, V lost 8 bases, and 4 bases had no gene match. Germline V gene sequence: CDR1 KGHSH, CDR2 LQKENI. The CDR3 spans 12 residues. As DNA, the CDR3 is TGTGCCAGCCGACAGGGTTTCACTGAAGCTTTCTTT. Translating gives CASRQGFTEAFF.

A few counts support this clone. This rearrangement joins TRBV19 to TRBJ1-3; D is undetermined. CDR3 length equals 13 residues. In germline, CDR1 is LNHDA, CDR2 SQIVND (reference sequence). The V and J ends lost 6 bases and 0 bases respectively, with 6 bases between them. CDR3 region: CASRLSSGNTIYF. The CDR3 coding sequence is TGTGCCAGTAGGCTGAGCTCTGGAAACACCATATATTTT.

CDR3 sequence (DNA): TGTGCCAGCAGTTACTCGAAATCTCGAGGCAATCAGCCCCAGCATTTT. Amino acids: CASSYSKSRGNQPQHF. The chain has TRBV6-5 and TRBJ1-5; no reliable D call. The CDR3 is 16 residues long. V lost 0 bases to trimming and J lost 2 bases, with 11 bases between them. CDR1 and CDR2 from the germline V gene are MNHEY and SVGAGI.

J is TRBJ2-7 and V is TRBV27; D possibly corresponds to TRBD2 (7 bases). CDR3 length equals 14 residues. The V end was cut by 7 bases, the J end by 3 bases, with 16 bases between. The germline V gene encodes CDR1 MNHEY and CDR2 SMNVEV (reference sequence). In nucleotides, the CDR3 is TGTGCCAGCAAGAGGGGGGGGTTTGGCTACGAGCAGTACTTC. Translation gives CASKRGGFGYEQYF.

The CDR3 coding sequence is TGTGCCAGCGCCTTTCTAAGTTCCTACGAGCAGTACTTC. This sequence encodes CASAFLSSYEQYF. The chain combines TRBV25-1 with TRBJ2-7; D not certain. The CDR3 is made up of 13 amino acids. Trimming shortened V by 8 bases and J by 1 base, and 12 bases separated the two germline ends. Germline CDR1 and CDR2: MGHDK and SYGVNS.

The chain couples TRBV28 to TRBJ2-3, with unresolved D. Germline assignment: CDR1 MDHEN and CDR2 SYDVKM. Trimming took 6 bases from V and 4 from J, leaving 8 bases between them. The CDR3 is made up of 12 amino acids. CDR3 residues: CASSPLADTQYF. The CDR3 DNA is TGTGCCAGCAGCCCCTTAGCAGATACGCAGTATTTT.

The chain has TRBV30 and TRBJ2-1, with 9 nucleotides matching TRBD1. V dropped 1 base and J dropped 3; count of bases not matched to a gene: 4. Germline V CDR1 and CDR2: GTSNPN, SVGIG (reference sequence). The CDR3 has 15 amino acids. The CDR3: CAWSADRGNYNEQFF. The CDR3 DNA is TGTGCCTGGAGTGCCGACAGGGGGAACTACAATGAGCAGTTCTTC.

J is TRBJ1-1 and V is TRBV29-1; D is unresolved. The CDR3 is 13 amino acids. The germline V gene encodes CDR1 SQVTM and CDR2 ANQGSEA. Trimming pared 4 bases from V and 4 bases from J, leaving 13 bases between. The CDR3 reads CSVAGSEGTEAFF. In DNA, the CDR3 is TGCAGCGTTGCAGGTTCCGAGGGCACTGAAGCTTTCTTT.

The chain employs TRBV7-8 and TRBJ1-3; possibly TRBD1 for D (5 bases). The CDR3 extends over 18 amino acids. V gave up 1 base and J gave up 3 bases, with 19 bases separating them. Looked up from germline, CDR1 is SGHVS and CDR2 is FQNEAQ. CDR3 coding DNA: TGTGCCAGCAGCTTAGTATGGTTTAAAGGAGGGGATGGAAACACCATATATTTT. It specifies CASSLVWFKGGDGNTIYF.

This clone appeared a few times. The chain carries TRBV5-1 and TRBJ2-7; 10 bases are a match to TRBD1. Trimming at V came to 4 bases and at J to 3 bases, leaving 7 bases not matched to a gene. This CDR3 is 15 amino acids long. Germline-derived CDR1 and CDR2 are SGHRS and YFSETQ. The CDR3: CASSRGQGMSYEQYF. The CDR3 DNA reads as TGCGCCAGCAGCAGGGGACAGGGGATGAGCTACGAGCAGTACTTC.

The CDR3: CASSLGTPPGINEKLFF. DNA for the CDR3: TGTGCCAGCAGCTTAGGGACGCCTCCAGGGATAAATGAAAAACTGTTTTTT. J is TRBJ1-4 and V is TRBV7-2; a weak D match, TRBD1 (5 bases). The germline gives CDR1 SGHTA, CDR2 FQGNSA. Trimming removed 1 base at V and 5 bases at J, with 17 bases between. The CDR3 has 17 residues.

In this sample, this clone turned up a few times. CDR3 in DNA: TGTGCCAGCAGTTTATCATCAATACCGCGTGGCTACACCTTC. Translating gives CASSLSSIPRGYTF. The chain uses TRBV28 and TRBJ1-2; no firm D call. Per the germline V gene, CDR1 is MDHEN and CDR2 is SYDVKM. The CDR3 sequence is 14 residues long. Trimming stripped 1 base from V and 7 bases from J, with 13 bases between.

The J gene is TRBJ1-6, the V gene TRBV27; 9 nucleotides agree with TRBD1. The J segment lost 4 bases and the V segment lost 5 bases, leaving 15 bases of the junction unmatched. The germline V gene has CDR1 MNHEY and CDR2 SMNVEV (reference sequence). The CDR3 covers 19 residues. The CDR3 coding sequence is TGTGCCAGCAGTCAACGGGACAGGGCAGCTGTTAGTTATAATTCACCCCTCCACTTT. The encoded protein is CASSQRDRAAVSYNSPLHF.

The chain is built from TRBV9 and TRBJ2-7, with D perhaps TRBD1 (6 bases). V lost 4 bases and J lost 6, with 20 bases in between. Germline CDR1 SGDLS, CDR2 YYNGEE. CDR3 length: 15 amino acids. The CDR3, as DNA: TGTGCCAGCAGCCCTCTTCAGGGGAATCCAGGCGAGCAGTACTTC. Translated: CASSPLQGNPGEQYF.

This clone showed up just a few times. The gene calls are TRBV5-1 and TRBJ2-3, with 11 bases that match TRBD2. The V and J ends lost 4 bases and 2 bases, in that order; junction bases with no gene match: 6. This CDR3 is 16 amino acids long. The germline V gene encodes CDR1 SGHRS and CDR2 YFSETQ. CDR3 DNA sequence: TGCGCCAGCAGCCCCTCGACTAGCGGGGCCACAGATACGCAGTATTTT. This gives the protein CASSPSTSGATDTQYF.